The 30 T cell receptor beta chains below were found in one sample sequenced in a study of blood T cell repertoires in COVID-19. Produced via immunoSEQ multiplex PCR; TCRdb's table is partial and in-frame only. The repertoire has tens of thousands of clones, 85% of them found once; the top ten carry about 13%. Input material: peripheral blood. All receptors come from a human donor in a cohort sampled during active COVID-19.

This clone was recorded a few times. V usage is TRBV5-1 and J usage is TRBJ2-3; D gene ambiguous. Between the trimmed V and J ends, which lost 4 bases and 4 bases, there was a span of 19 bases. CDR3 size: 16 residues. CDR1 and CDR2 (germline): SGHRS, YFSETQ. CDR3 amino acids: CASSLDDSLNADTQYF. CDR3 bases: TGCGCCAGCAGCCTGGATGATAGCCTTAATGCAGATACGCAGTATTTT.

A few counts support this clone. J is TRBJ1-6 and V is TRBV10-2; D remains unclear. Germline V lookup: CDR1 WSHSY, CDR2 SAAADI. V was cut by 0 bases and J by 7 bases, with 13 bases left in between. This CDR3 is built from 16 residues. CDR3 amino acids: CASSESTLGGNSPLHF. The CDR3, as DNA: TGCGCCAGCAGTGAGTCGACCCTTGGAGGGAATTCACCCCTCCACTTT.

The chain employs TRBV27 and TRBJ2-3; D is possibly TRBD1 (6 bases). The germline V gene has CDR1 MNHEY and CDR2 SMNVEV (reference sequence). V shed 5 bases and J shed 3 bases, with 15 bases lying between them. The CDR3 is made up of 15 amino acids. This chain's CDR3 is CASSTTGSRTDTQYF. CDR3 nucleotides: TGTGCCAGCAGTACTACAGGGAGCCGAACAGATACGCAGTATTTT.

J is TRBJ1-5 and V is TRBV5-4; D not resolved. V was clipped by 4 bases and J by 0 bases, with 5 bases between them. Germline-derived CDR1 and CDR2 are SGHNT and YYREEE (reference sequence). The CDR3 is made up of 13 amino acids. The CDR3 DNA is TGTGCCAGCAGCCCCGGTAGCAATCAGCCCCAGCATTTT. This codes for CASSPGSNQPQHF.

The chain combines TRBV19 with TRBJ2-5, with 7 bases lining up with TRBD1. V was clipped by 6 bases and J by 2 bases; unmatched bases: 9. CDR3 length equals 15 residues. Germline assignment: CDR1 LNHDA and CDR2 SQIVND (reference sequence). The CDR3 nucleotides are TGTGCCAGTAGACTCCGGGACAGCCGACAAGAGACCCAGTACTTC. Its protein product is CASRLRDSRQETQYF.

This clone came up once. The V gene is TRBV5-1, the J gene TRBJ1-2; D remains unclear. Germline V gene data show CDR1 as SGHRS and CDR2 as YFSETQ. The V end was cut by 1 base, the J end by 2 bases, with 6 bases between. The CDR3 sequence is 13 residues long. CDR3 sequence: CASSLNTNYGYTF. For the CDR3, the DNA is TGCGCCAGCAGCTTGAACACGAACTATGGCTACACCTTC.

The chain joins TRBV2 to TRBJ1-2, with 7 bases aligning to TRBD1. The V and J ends lost 3 bases and 5 bases, in that order; junction bases with no gene match: 9. The CDR3 length is 15 residues. The germline gives CDR1 SNHLY, CDR2 FYNNEI. In DNA form, the CDR3 reads TGTGCCAGCAGTGATAAGGAGGGGGCAAGGTATGGCTACACCTTC. Its translation: CASSDKEGARYGYTF.

The V gene is TRBV4-3, the J gene TRBJ1-1; D gene ambiguous. V gave up 6 bases and J gave up 0 bases, with 8 bases separating them. The CDR3 sequence is 13 residues long. CDR1 LGHNA and CDR2 YSLEER come from the germline V gene. This chain's CDR3 is CASSRRLNTEAFF. The DNA of the CDR3 is TGCGCCAGCAGTCGGCGGCTGAACACTGAAGCTTTCTTT.

The chain combines TRBV9 with TRBJ1-6; D not resolved. The germline V gene encodes CDR1 SGDLS and CDR2 YYNGEE. The CDR3 sequence is 13 residues long. V lost 0 bases, J lost 7 bases, and 5 bases lay in between. The chain's CDR3 is CASSVGSNSPLHF. CDR3 nucleotide sequence: TGTGCCAGCAGCGTAGGTTCGAATTCACCCCTCCACTTT. Together with reference TRBV9 and TRBJ1-6, the CDR3 gives the full variable domain: DSGVTQTPKHLITATGQRVTLRCSPRSGDLSVYWYQQSLDQGLQFLIQYYNGEERAKGNILERFSAQQFPDLHSELNLSSLELGDSALYFCASSVGSNSPLHFGNGTRLTVT.

This chain joins TRBV7-8 and TRBJ2-7, with D maybe TRBD2 (6 bases). Per germline, CDR1 SGHVS and CDR2 FQNEAQ. The V and J ends lost 5 bases and 1 base respectively, with 12 bases between them. This CDR3 has 14 residues. CDR3 coding DNA: TGTGCCAGCAGCCCACGACTAGATTCCTACGAGCAGTACTTC. It encodes CASSPRLDSYEQYF.

This clone was found a few times. The chain joins TRBV7-2 to TRBJ1-6; 7 bases fit TRBD1. Germline CDR1 reads SGHTA; CDR2 reads FQGNSA. There are 14 residues in the CDR3. V trimming: 1 base; J trimming: 7 bases; junction bases outside the gene matches: 1. The chain's CDR3 is CASSLVQGNSPLHF. CDR3 in DNA: TGTGCCAGCAGCTTAGTACAGGGGAATTCACCCCTCCACTTT.

This clone was detected once. The chain links TRBV9 to TRBJ2-7, with TRBD2 matching 15 bases. The CDR3 spans 14 residues. V lost 4 bases and J lost 13; bases outside the gene matches: 9. From germline, CDR1 is SGDLS and CDR2 YYNGEE. The CDR3 sequence: CASSLGLAGGRVYF. The DNA for the CDR3 is TGTGCCAGCAGCTTGGGACTAGCGGGAGGCCGGGTATACTTC. The variable domain in full, with the rest retrieved from reference TRBV9 and TRBJ2-7, is DSGVTQTPKHLITATGQRVTLRCSPRSGDLSVYWYQQSLDQGLQFLIQYYNGEERAKGNILERFSAQQFPDLHSELNLSSLELGDSALYFCASSLGLAGGRVYFGPGTRLTVT.

J is TRBJ1-2 and V is TRBV4-2, with D perhaps matching TRBD1 (6 bases). The germline V and J ends were trimmed by 1 base and 6 bases, with 15 bases remaining between them. The germline CDR1 and CDR2 sequences are LGHNA and YNFKEQ. This CDR3 has 15 residues. Here the CDR3 DNA reads TGTGCCAGCAGCCAAGGGGGCAGGGGTCTCCATGGCTACACCTTC. It specifies CASSQGGRGLHGYTF.

This rearrangement joins TRBV2 to TRBJ2-7, with D maybe TRBD2 (5 bases). The germline V gene has CDR1 SNHLY and CDR2 FYNNEI. Trimming took 1 base from V and 1 from J, leaving 8 bases between them. There are 14 residues in the CDR3. CDR3 protein: CASSEVSGSYEQYF. The CDR3 DNA sequence: TGTGCCAGCAGTGAAGTCAGCGGATCCTACGAGCAGTACTTC.

This chain links TRBV18 with TRBJ2-7; the match to TRBD1 covers 12 bases. The junction had 2 bases not matched to a gene; V was cut back by 2 bases and J by 6 bases. The CDR3 is made up of 14 amino acids. Germline-derived CDR1 and CDR2 are KGHSH and LQKENI. The CDR3 sequence is CASSPGTGGREQYF. The CDR3 DNA sequence: TGTGCCAGCTCACCAGGGACAGGGGGCCGCGAGCAGTACTTC.

The CDR3 is CASKESGRAGNEQFF. The CDR3 nucleotides read TGTGCCAGCAAGGAGAGCGGGAGGGCGGGGAATGAGCAGTTCTTC. The chain joins TRBV6-5 to TRBJ2-1; 10 positions agree with TRBD2. The junction had 10 bases not matched to a gene; V was cut back by 7 bases and J by 7 bases. This CDR3 region has 15 residues. Germline loops: CDR1 MNHEY, CDR2 SVGAGI.

The gene calls are TRBV19 and TRBJ1-5; a possible D gene is TRBD1 (5 bases). Trimming shortened V by 5 bases and J by 1 base, and 12 bases separated the two germline ends. Germline values: CDR1 LNHDA, CDR2 SQIVND (reference sequence). There are 15 residues in the CDR3. CDR3 bases: TGTGCCAGTAGTGGGGGGGTTGGGAGCAATCAGCCCCAGCATTTT. It codes for CASSGGVGSNQPQHF.

The chain joins TRBV6-2 or TRBV6-3 to TRBJ1-3, with unresolved D. Germline V CDR1 and CDR2: MNHEY, SVGEGT. Trimming pared 6 bases from V and 2 bases from J, leaving 11 bases between. The CDR3 has 14 amino acids. The CDR3, as DNA: TGTGCCAGCAGCTTCCGCCCGGCTGGAAACACCATATATTTT. Its translation is CASSFRPAGNTIYF.

The V and J genes are TRBV5-1 and TRBJ2-1; D might be TRBD2 (6 bases). Germline V gives CDR1 SGHRS, CDR2 YFSETQ. The V gene lost 4 bases and the J gene lost 1 base, with 12 bases spanning the gap. This CDR3 has 15 residues. The CDR3 region has the DNA TGCGCCAGCAGCCAAATAGCGGCATCCTACAATGAGCAGTTCTTC. This translates into CASSQIAASYNEQFF.

The V call is TRBV9, the J call TRBJ1-3; D is undetermined. Germline assignment: CDR1 SGDLS and CDR2 YYNGEE. V lost 0 bases to trimming and J lost 9 bases, with 10 bases between them. CDR3 length: 13 amino acids. The CDR3 region has the DNA TGTGCCAGCAGCGTAGAAAGCCGAGGCACCATATATTTT. It yields the protein CASSVESRGTIYF.

V and J are TRBV11-3 and TRBJ1-2, with 8 bases lining up with TRBD1. The CDR3 has 16 residues. The germline V gene encodes CDR1 SGHNT and CDR2 YENEEA. J was trimmed by 2 bases and V by 2 bases; bases with no gene match: 7. The CDR3 bases are TGTGCCAGCAGCTTAAATACAGGGGGAACCAACTATGGCTACACCTTC. Protein sequence: CASSLNTGGTNYGYTF.

The gene calls are TRBV19 and TRBJ2-7; 7 bases are a match to TRBD1. This CDR3 region has 15 residues. Germline V gene lookup returns CDR1 LNHDA and CDR2 SQIVND (reference sequence). J gave up 6 bases and V 8 bases, and 16 bases lay outside the gene matches. CDR3 in DNA: TGTGCCAGTTGGCCCATCGACAGGGTGGAAAGCGAGCAGTACTTC. As protein: CASWPIDRVESEQYF.

V gene TRBV5-1 combines with J gene TRBJ2-5; 9 bases agree with TRBD2. Germline-derived CDR1 and CDR2 are SGHRS and YFSETQ. J lost 3 bases, V lost 4 bases, and 7 bases had no gene match. The CDR3 is 15 residues long. CDR3 sequence reads: CASSPGTSTEETQYF. The CDR3 DNA follows: TGCGCCAGCAGCCCCGGGACTAGCACAGAAGAGACCCAGTACTTC.

The chain employs TRBV6-4 and TRBJ2-2, with 8 bases lining up with TRBD1. This CDR3 contains 13 residues. The junction had 1 base not matched to a gene; V was cut back by 6 bases and J by 4 bases. CDR1 and CDR2 (germline): MRHNA, SNTAGT. The CDR3 loop reads CASSGQGTGELFF. The CDR3 DNA reads as TGTGCCAGCAGCGGACAGGGCACCGGGGAGCTGTTTTTT.

Written as DNA, the CDR3 is TGTGCCAGCAGTTACACCGGGGGGCGGAATGAGCAGTTCTTC. Its translation: CASSYTGGRNEQFF. The rearrangement uses TRBV6-2 or TRBV6-3 and TRBJ2-1; a weak D match, TRBD2 (7 bases). V was clipped by 2 bases and J by 7 bases, with 12 bases between them. Per the germline V gene, CDR1 is MNHEY and CDR2 is SVGEGT. The CDR3 covers 14 residues.

This clone showed up just once. V gene TRBV2 combines with J gene TRBJ2-3; the D gene is possibly TRBD1 (5 bases). The CDR3 has 13 residues. Germline V gene data show CDR1 as SNHLY and CDR2 as FYNNEI. Trimming removed 5 bases from V and 1 base from J, with 7 bases in between. The CDR3 DNA reads TGTGCCAGCAGTAGGGGCCGCACAGATACGCAGTATTTT. The encoded protein is CASSRGRTDTQYF.

CDR3 amino acids: CATSVASGARTDTQYF. The CDR3 nucleotides are TGTGCCACCAGTGTGGCTAGCGGGGCCCGCACAGATACGCAGTATTTT. The chain employs TRBV24-1 and TRBJ2-3; the match to TRBD2 covers 9 bases. Per germline, CDR1 KGHDR and CDR2 SFDVKD. Trimming removed 5 bases from V and 1 base from J; junction bases left unmatched: 6. The CDR3 runs 16 residues.

The chain combines TRBV19 with TRBJ2-6, with 7 nucleotides matching TRBD1. Germline values: CDR1 LNHDA, CDR2 SQIVND (reference sequence). V was clipped by 6 bases and J by 1 base; unmatched bases: 15. The CDR3 length is 19 residues. The CDR3 nucleotides read TGTGCCAGTAGCCGACAGGGAATAAGTGAGATTTCTGGGGCCAACGTCCTGACTTTC. It is translated as CASSRQGISEISGANVLTF. Using reference TRBV19 and TRBJ2-6 for the parts outside the CDR3, the full variable domain is DGGITQSPKYLFRKEGQNVTLSCEQNLNHDAMYWYRQDPGQGLRLIYYSQIVNDFQKGDIAEGYSVSREKKESFPLTVTSAQKNPTAFYLCASSRQGISEISGANVLTFGAGSRLTVL.

The chain combines TRBV7-8 with TRBJ2-5, with D perhaps TRBD1 (6 bases). This CDR3 contains 16 residues. The V end was cut by 7 bases, the J end by 5 bases, with 23 bases between. Germline CDR1 and CDR2: SGHVS and FQNEAQ. The CDR3 protein is CASIPSGQGLWETQYF. The CDR3 bases are TGTGCCAGCATCCCTTCGGGGCAGGGGTTGTGGGAGACCCAGTACTTC.

The gene calls are TRBV7-2 and TRBJ1-1; TRBD1 aligns across 8 bases. The CDR3 extends over 14 amino acids. With 2 bases clipped from V and 5 bases from J, the junction kept 4 bases outside the gene matches. The germline CDR1 and CDR2 sequences are SGHTA and FQGNSA. The CDR3 region is CASSLRQGATEAFF. The CDR3 coding sequence is TGTGCCAGCAGCTTAAGGCAGGGGGCGACTGAAGCTTTCTTT.